The source of this TCR beta chain is a study of blood T cell repertoires in COVID-19. Profiling relied on immunoSEQ multiplex PCR, and the TCRdb table lists in-frame clones only, not all of them. The table shows tens of thousands of clones, with about 90% occurring only once. V lost 0 bases, J lost 1 base, and 5 bases stayed unmatched. The CDR3 spans 16 residues. Germline-derived CDR1 and CDR2 are SGDLS and YYNGEE. This chain links TRBV9 with TRBJ2-5, with 8 bases aligning to TRBD2. The sequenced sample consisted of peripheral blood. This TCR derives from a man aged 50 or older with acute or convalescent COVID-19. In DNA form, the CDR3 reads TGTGCCAGCAGCGTAGCTAGCGGGTCAGGCCAAGAGACCCAGTACTTC. Translation gives CASSVASGSGQETQYF. Complete variable domain (other parts from reference TRBV9 and TRBJ2-5): DSGVTQTPKHLITATGQRVTLRCSPRSGDLSVYWYQQSLDQGLQFLIQYYNGEERAKGNILERFSAQQFPDLHSELNLSSLELGDSALYFCASSVASGSGQETQYFGPGTRLLVL.